This T cell receptor beta chain was captured in a study of cytomegalovirus exposure and HLA in healthy donors. Whole-study results and caveats: Sequencing likely caused a cluster of highly shared sequence variants. What a later analysis showed was that several of the most significant clusters appeared linked to common viral pathogens.

A word on this clone: The antigen is undetermined.

This CDR3 has 17 amino acids. V lost 2 bases, J lost 4 bases, and 10 bases stayed unmatched. Germline V lookup: CDR1 SGHTA, CDR2 FQGNSA. PCR used 60 Vbeta primers and 13 Jbeta primers. TCRdb's table, derived via immunoSEQ multiplex PCR, lists solely in-frame clones and lacks some. The profile covers around 170,000 clones, with 60% to 80% appearing a single time and over 1.1% taken by the ten largest. This chain joins TRBV7-2 and TRBJ2-5; 10 bases map to TRBD2. The material sequenced was PBMCs. The TCR originated in a male donor in good health and CMV-seronegative. This CDR3 is CASSLRVGAGGGETQYF. The CDR3 DNA reads TGTGCCAGCAGCTTACGGGTGGGAGCGGGAGGGGGAGAGACCCAGTACTTC. The whole variable domain, remainder taken from reference TRBV7-2 and TRBJ2-5, is GAGVSQSPSNKVTEKGKDVELRCDPISGHTALYWYRQSLGQGLEFLIYFQGNSAPDKSGLPSDRFSAERTGGSVSTLTIQRTQQEDSAVYLCASSLRVGAGGGETQYFGPGTRLLVL.